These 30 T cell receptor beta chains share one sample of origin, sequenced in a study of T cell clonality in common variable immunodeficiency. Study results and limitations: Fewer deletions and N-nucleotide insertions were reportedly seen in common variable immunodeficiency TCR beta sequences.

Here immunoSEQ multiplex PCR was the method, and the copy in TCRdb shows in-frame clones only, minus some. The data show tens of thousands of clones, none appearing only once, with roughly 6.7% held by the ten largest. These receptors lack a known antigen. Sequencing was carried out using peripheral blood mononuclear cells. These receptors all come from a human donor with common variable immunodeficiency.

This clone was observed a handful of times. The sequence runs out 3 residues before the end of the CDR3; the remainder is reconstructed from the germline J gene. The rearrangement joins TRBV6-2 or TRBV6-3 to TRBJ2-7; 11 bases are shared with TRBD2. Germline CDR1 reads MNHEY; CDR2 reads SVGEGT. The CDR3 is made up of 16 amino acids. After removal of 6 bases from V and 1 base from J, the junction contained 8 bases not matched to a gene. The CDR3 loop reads CASSFPLAGGSYEQYF. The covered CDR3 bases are TGTGCCAGCAGCTTCCCTCTAGCGGGAGGTTCCTACGAG.

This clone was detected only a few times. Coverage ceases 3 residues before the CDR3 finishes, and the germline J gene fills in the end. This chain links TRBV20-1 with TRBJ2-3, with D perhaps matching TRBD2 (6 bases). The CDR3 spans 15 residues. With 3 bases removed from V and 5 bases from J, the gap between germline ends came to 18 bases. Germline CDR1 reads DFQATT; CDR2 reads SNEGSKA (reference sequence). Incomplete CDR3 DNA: TGCAGTGCTAGGAACTACGGGAGCGGTGGAGATACG. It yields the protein CSARNYGSGGDT. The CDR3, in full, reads CSARNYGSGGDTQYF.

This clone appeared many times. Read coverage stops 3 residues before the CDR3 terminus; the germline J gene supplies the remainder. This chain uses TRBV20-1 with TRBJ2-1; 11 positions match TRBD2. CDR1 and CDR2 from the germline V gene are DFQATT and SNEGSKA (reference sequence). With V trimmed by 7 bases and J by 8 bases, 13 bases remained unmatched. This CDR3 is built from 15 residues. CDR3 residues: CSVYTGTSGPDEQFF. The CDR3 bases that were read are TGCAGTGTTTATACCGGGACTAGCGGTCCAGATGAG.

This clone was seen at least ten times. The CDR3 region is CASSPLAETQETQYF. Partial CDR3 DNA: TGTGCCAGCAGTCCCTTAGCGGAAACACAAGAGACC. The rearrangement joins TRBV6-2 or TRBV6-3 to TRBJ2-5, with D possibly TRBD2 on 6 matching bases. From the germline J gene comes the end of the CDR3, since the read stops 3 residues before it. The CDR3 contains 15 residues. Germline loops: CDR1 MNHEY, CDR2 SVGEGT. Trimming shortened V by 5 bases and J by 2 bases, and 15 bases separated the two germline ends.

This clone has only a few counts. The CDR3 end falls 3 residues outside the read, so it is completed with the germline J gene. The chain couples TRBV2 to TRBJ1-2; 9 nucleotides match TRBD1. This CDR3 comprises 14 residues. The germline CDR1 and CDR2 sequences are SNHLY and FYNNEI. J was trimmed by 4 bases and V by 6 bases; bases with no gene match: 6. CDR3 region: CASSLADRGYGYTF. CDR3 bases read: TGTGCCAGCAGCTTAGCGGACAGGGGCTATGGC.

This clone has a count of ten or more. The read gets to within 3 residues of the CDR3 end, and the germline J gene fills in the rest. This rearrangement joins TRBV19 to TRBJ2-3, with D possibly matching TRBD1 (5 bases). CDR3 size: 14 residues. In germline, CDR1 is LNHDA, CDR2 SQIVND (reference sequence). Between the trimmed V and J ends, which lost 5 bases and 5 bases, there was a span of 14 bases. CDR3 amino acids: CASSPLGQLDTQYF. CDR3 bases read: TGTGCCAGTAGTCCGCTTGGACAATTAGATACG.

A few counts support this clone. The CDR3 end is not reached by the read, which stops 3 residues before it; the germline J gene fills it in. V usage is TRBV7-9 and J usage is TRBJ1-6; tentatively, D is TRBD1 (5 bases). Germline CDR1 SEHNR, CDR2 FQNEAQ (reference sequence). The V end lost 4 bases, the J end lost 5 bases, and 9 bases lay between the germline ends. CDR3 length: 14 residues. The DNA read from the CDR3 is TGTGCCAGCAGCTACGACAGTGATAATTCACCC. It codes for CASSYDSDNSP. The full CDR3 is CASSYDSDNSPLHF.

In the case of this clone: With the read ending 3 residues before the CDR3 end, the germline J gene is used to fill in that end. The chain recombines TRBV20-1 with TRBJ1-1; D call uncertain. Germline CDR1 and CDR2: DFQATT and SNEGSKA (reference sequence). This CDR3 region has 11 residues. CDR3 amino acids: CSATIAGWAFF. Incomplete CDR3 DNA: TGCAGTGCCACAATAGCGGGCTGG.

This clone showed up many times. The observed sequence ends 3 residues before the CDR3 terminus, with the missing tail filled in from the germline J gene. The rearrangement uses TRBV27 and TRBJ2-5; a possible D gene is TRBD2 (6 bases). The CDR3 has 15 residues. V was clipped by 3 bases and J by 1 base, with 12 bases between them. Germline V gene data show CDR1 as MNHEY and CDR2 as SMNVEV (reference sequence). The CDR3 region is CASSFGLARQETQYF. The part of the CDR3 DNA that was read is TGTGCCAGCAGTTTCGGTCTAGCGCGCCAAGAGACC.

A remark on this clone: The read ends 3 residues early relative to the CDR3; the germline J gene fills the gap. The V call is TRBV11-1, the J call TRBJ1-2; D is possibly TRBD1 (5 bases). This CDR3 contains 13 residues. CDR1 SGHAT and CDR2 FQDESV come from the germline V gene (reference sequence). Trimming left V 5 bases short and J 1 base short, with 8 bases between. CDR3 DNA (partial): TGTGCCAGCAGCCCCCAGGGTAACTATGGC. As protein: CASSPQGNYG. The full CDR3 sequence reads CASSPQGNYGYTF.

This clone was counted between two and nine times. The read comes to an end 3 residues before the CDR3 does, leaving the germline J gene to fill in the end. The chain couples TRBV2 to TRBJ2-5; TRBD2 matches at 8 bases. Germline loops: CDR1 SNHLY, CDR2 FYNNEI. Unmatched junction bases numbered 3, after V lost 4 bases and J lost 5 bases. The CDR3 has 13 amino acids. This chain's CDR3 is CASSGTGGETQYF. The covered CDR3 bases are TGTGCCAGCAGTGGAACGGGGGGGGAGACC.

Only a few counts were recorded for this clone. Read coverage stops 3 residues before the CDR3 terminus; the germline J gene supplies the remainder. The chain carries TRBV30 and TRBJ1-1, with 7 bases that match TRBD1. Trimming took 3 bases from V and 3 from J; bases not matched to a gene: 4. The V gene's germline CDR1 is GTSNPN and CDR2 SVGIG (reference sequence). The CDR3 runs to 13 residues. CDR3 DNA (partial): TGTGCCTGGAGCCCAGGGGGGTACACTGAA. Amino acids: CAWSPGGYTE. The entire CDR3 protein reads CAWSPGGYTEAFF.

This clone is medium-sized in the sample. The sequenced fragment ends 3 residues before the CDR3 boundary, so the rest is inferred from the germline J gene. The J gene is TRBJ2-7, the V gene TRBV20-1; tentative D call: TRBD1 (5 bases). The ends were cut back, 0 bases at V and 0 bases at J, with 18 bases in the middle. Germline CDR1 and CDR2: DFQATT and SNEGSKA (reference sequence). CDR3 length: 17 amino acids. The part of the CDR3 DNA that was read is TGCAGTGCTAGAGAGGGGCCATGGCGCCCGAGCTCCTACGAG. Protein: CSAREGPWRPSSYE. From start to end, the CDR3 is CSAREGPWRPSSYEQYF.

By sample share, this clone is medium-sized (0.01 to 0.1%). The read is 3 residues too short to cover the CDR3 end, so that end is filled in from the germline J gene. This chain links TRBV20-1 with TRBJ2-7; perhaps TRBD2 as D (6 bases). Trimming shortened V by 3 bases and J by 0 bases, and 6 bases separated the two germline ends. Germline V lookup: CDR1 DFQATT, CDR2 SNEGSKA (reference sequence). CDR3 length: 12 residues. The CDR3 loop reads CSASGGSYEQYF. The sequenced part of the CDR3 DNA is TGCAGTGCTAGCGGGGGCTCCTACGAG.

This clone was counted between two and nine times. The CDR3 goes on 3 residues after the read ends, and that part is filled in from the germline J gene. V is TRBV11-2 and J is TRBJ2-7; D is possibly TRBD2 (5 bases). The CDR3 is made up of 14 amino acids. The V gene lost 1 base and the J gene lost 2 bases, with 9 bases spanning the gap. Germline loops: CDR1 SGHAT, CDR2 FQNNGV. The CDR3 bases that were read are TGTGCCAGCAGCTTAGTGGCCGGGGCCTACGAG. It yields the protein CASSLVAGAYE. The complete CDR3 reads CASSLVAGAYEQYF.

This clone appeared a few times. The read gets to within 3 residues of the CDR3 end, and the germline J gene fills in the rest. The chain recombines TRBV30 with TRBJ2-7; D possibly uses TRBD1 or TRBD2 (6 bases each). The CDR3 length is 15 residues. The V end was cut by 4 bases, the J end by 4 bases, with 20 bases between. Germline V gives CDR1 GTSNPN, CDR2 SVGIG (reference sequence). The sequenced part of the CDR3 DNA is TGTGCCTGGAATGGAGGGACACTCGGGATATACGAG. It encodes CAWNGGTLGIYE. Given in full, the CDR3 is CAWNGGTLGIYEQYF.

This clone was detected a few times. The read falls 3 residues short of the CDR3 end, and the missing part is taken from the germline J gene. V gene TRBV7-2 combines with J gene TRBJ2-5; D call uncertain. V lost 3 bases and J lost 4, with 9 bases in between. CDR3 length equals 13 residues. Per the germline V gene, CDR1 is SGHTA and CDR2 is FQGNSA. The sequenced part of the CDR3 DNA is TGTGCCAGCAGCTTCAGTAGCCTAGAGACC. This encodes CASSFSSLET. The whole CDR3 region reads CASSFSSLETQYF.

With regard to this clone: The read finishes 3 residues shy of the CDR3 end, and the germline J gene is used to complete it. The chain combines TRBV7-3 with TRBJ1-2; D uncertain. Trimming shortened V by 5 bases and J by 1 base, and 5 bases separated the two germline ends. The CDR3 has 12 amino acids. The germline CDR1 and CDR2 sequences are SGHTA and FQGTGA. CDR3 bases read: TGTGCCAGCAGCGCGGGTAACTATGGC. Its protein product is CASSAGNYG. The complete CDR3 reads CASSAGNYGYTF.

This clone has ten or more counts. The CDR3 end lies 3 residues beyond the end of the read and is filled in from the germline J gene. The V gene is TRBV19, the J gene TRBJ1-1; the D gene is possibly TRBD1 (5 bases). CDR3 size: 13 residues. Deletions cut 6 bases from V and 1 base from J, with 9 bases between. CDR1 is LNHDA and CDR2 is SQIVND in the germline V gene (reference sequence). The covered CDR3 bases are TGTGCCAGTAGGGGAACAGGGAACACTGAA. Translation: CASRGTGNTE. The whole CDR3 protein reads CASRGTGNTEAFF.

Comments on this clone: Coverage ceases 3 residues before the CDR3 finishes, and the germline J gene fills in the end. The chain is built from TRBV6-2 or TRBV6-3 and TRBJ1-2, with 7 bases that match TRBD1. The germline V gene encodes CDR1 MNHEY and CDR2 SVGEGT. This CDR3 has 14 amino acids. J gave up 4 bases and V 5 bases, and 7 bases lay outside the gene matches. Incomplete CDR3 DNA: TGTGCCAGCAGTCCGACAGGGTTAAGCTATGGC. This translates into CASSPTGLSYG. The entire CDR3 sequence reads CASSPTGLSYGYTF.

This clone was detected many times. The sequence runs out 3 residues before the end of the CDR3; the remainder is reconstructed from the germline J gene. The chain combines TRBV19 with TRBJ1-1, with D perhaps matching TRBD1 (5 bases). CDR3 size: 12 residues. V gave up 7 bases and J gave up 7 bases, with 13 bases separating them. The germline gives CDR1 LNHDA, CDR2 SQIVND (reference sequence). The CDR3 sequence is CASTYDSDEAFF. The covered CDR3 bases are TGTGCCAGTACCTACGACAGTGATGAA.

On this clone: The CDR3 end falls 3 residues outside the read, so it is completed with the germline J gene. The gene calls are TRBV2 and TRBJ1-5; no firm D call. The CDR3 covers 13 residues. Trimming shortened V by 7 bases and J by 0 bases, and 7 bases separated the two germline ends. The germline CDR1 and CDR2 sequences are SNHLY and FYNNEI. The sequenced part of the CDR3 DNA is TGTGCCAGCATGCAGGATAGCAATCAGCCC. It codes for CASMQDSNQP. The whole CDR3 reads CASMQDSNQPQHF.

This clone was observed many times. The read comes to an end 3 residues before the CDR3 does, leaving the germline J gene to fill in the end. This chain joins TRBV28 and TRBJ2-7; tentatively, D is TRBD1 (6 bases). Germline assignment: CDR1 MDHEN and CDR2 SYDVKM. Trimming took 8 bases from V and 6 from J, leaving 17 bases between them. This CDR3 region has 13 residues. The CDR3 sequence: CASGGGPGVEQYF. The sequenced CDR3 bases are TGTGCCAGCGGGGGCGGCCCGGGCGTCGAG.

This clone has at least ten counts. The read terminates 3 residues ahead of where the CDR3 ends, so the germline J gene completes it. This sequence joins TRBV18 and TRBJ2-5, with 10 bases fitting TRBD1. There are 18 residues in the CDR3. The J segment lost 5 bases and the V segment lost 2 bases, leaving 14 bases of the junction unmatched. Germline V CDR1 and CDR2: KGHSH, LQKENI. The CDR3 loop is CASSPIRTGGAEGETQYF. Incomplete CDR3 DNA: TGTGCCAGCTCACCAATCCGGACAGGGGGGGCCGAGGGGGAGACC.

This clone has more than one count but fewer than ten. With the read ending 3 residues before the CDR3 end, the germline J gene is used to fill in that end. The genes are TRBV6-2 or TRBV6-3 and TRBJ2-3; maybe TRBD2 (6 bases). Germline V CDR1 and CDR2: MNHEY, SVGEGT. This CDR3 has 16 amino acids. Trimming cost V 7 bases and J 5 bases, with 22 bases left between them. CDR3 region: CASNVEVGDSEDTQYF. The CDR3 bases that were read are TGTGCCAGCAACGTAGAGGTGGGGGACTCCGAAGATACG.

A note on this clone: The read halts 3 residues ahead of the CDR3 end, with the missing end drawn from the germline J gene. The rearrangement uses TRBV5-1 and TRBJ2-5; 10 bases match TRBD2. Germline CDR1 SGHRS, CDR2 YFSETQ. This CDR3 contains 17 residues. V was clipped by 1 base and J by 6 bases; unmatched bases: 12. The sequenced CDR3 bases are TGCGCCAGCAGCTTGTTTCTAGCGGGAGACGGGATCCAGACC. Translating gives CASSLFLAGDGIQT. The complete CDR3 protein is CASSLFLAGDGIQTQYF.

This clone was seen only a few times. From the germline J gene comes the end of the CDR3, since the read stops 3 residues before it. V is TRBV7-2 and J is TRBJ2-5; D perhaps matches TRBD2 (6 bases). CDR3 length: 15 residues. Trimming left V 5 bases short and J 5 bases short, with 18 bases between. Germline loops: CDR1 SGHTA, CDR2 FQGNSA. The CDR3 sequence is CASSGSGTSGETQYF. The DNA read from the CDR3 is TGTGCCAGCAGCGGTAGTGGGACTTCAGGGGAGACC.

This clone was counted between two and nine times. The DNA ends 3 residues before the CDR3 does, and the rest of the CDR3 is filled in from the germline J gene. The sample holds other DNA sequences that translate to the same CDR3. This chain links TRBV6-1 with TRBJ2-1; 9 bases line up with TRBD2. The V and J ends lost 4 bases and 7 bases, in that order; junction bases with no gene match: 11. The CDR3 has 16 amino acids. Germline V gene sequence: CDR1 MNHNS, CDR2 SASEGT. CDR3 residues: CASSVEAGGRINEQFF. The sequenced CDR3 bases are TGTGCCAGCAGTGTAGAAGCGGGAGGTCGCATTAATGAG.

The covered CDR3 bases are TGCAGTGCTAGGGTAGGACTAGCGGGAGTAGCGGTGACAGATACG. It yields the protein CSARVGLAGVAVTDT. The whole CDR3 is CSARVGLAGVAVTDTQYF. This rearrangement joins TRBV20-1 to TRBJ2-3, with 13 bases fitting TRBD2. The CDR3 extends 3 residues past the end of the read, so its final part is completed from the germline J gene. After removal of 3 bases from V and 3 bases from J, the junction contained 12 bases not matched to a gene. CDR3 length: 18 amino acids. Germline V CDR1 and CDR2: DFQATT, SNEGSKA (reference sequence).

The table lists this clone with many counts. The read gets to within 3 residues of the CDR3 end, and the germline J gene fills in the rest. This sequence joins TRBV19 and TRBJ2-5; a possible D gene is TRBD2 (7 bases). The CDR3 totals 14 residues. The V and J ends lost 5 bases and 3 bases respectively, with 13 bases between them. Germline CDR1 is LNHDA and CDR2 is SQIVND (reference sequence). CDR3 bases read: TGTGCCAGTAGTCCTAGGGGGGGGGAAGAGACC. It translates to CASSPRGGEET. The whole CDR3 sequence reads CASSPRGGEETQYF.